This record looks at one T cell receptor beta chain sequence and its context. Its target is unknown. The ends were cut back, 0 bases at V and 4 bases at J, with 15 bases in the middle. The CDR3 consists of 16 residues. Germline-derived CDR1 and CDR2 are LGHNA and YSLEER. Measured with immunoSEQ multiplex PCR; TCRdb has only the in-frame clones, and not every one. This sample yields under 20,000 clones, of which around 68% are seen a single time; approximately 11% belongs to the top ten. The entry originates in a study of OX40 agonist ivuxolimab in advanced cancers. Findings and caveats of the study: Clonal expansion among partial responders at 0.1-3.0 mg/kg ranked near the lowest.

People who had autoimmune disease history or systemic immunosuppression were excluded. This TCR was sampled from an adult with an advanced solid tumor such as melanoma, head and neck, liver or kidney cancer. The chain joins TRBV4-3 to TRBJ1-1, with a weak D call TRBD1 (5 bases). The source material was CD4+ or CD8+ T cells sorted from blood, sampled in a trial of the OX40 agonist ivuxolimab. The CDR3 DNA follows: TGCGCCAGCAGCCAAGATAGGGGCAGGGTCGGCACTGAAGCTTTCTTT. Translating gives CASSQDRGRVGTEAFF.